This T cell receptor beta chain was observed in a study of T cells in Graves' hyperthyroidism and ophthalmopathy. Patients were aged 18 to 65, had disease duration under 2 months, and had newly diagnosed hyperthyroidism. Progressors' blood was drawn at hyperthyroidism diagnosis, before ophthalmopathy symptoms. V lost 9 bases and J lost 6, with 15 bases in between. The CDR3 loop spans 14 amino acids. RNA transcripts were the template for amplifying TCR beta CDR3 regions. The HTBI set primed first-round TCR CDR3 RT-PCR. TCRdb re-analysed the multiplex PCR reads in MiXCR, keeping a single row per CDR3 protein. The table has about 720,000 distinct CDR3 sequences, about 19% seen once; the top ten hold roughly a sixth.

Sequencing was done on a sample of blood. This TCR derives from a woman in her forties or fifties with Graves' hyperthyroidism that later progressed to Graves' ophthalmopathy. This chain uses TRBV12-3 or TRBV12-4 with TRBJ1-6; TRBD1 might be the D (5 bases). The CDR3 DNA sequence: TGTGCCAGTTCCTCGGGGCGACGTAATTCACCCCTCCACTTT. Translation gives CASSSGRRNSPLHF.